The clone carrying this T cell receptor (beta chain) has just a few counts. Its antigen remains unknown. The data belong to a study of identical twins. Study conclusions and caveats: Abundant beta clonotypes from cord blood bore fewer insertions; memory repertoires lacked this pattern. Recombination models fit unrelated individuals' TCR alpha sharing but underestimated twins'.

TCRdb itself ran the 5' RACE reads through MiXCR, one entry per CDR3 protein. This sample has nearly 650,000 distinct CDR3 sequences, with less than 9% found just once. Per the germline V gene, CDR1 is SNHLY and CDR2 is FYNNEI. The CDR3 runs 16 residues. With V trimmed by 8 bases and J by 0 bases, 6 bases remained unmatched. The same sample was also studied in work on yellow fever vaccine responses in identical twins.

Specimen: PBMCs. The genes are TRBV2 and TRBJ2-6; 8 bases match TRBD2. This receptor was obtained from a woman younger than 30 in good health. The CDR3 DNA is TGTGCCAGCCGGCGGGGGGCGAACTCTGGGGCCAACGTCCTGACTTTC. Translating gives CASRRGANSGANVLTF.